The entry below describes one T cell receptor (beta chain). For the second PCR, which ran for about 6 to 11 cycles, a sample-barcoded 5' primer and a J-beta primer mix were used. TCRdb re-called the 5' RACE reads with MiXCR, one entry per CDR3 protein. Of roughly 860,000 distinct CDR3 sequences in the sample, approximately 59% were seen once. Every donor gave approximately 10 milliliters of peripheral blood. This entry is derived from a study of blood T cells in healthy people across ages. This CDR3 has 14 amino acids. Germline V lookup: CDR1 KGHDR, CDR2 SFDVKD. V shed 5 bases, J shed 2 bases, and the junction held 2 bases outside the gene matches.

The sample taken for sequencing was blood. The TCR was taken from a man aged 30 to 45 in good health. The chain employs TRBV24-1 and TRBJ2-5; 9 nucleotides agree with TRBD2. The CDR3 DNA reads as TGTGCCACCAGTGGTGCGGGGGGGCAAGAGACCCAGTACTTC. Its protein product is CATSGAGGQETQYF.